This T cell receptor (beta chain) came from a study of CD8 T cells in ankylosing spondylitis. Trimming left V 0 bases short and J 4 bases short, with 15 bases between. This CDR3 is 15 amino acids long. The germline gives CDR1 SQVTM, CDR2 ANQGSEA. General study results and limits: Within ankylosing spondylitis blood, a TCR beta motif made up of eight or nine highly homologous variants appeared to be characteristic. Prior work had noted some motif variants in reactive arthritis blood and synovial fluid. Disease-linked clones bore a CD8+ phenotype, appearing relatively rarely in peripheral blood.

About this clonotype: The antigen is undetermined.

5'-RACE, quantitative and with molecular barcodes, yielded the TCR beta libraries. MiXCR, applied by TCRdb to the 5' RACE reads, yields one record per CDR3 protein. The repertoire holds about 340,000 distinct CDR3 sequences, with approximately 22% as singletons. This sequence was found in a male donor with ankylosing spondylitis or in good health (not recorded which). The chain joins TRBV29-1 to TRBJ1-1; D is perhaps TRBD1 (5 bases). What was sequenced was blood, either unsorted or a sorted T cell fraction (not recorded which). The CDR3 sequence is CSVEELTRGSTEAFF. CDR3 in DNA: TGCAGCGTTGAAGAATTAACCCGGGGCAGCACTGAAGCTTTCTTT. Full variable domain (remainder filled in from reference TRBV29-1 and TRBJ1-1): SAVISQKPSRDICQRGTSLTIQCQVDSQVTMMFWYRQQPGQSLTLIATANQGSEATYESGFVIDKFPISRPNLTFSTLTVSNMSPEDSSIYLCSVEELTRGSTEAFFGQGTRLTVV.